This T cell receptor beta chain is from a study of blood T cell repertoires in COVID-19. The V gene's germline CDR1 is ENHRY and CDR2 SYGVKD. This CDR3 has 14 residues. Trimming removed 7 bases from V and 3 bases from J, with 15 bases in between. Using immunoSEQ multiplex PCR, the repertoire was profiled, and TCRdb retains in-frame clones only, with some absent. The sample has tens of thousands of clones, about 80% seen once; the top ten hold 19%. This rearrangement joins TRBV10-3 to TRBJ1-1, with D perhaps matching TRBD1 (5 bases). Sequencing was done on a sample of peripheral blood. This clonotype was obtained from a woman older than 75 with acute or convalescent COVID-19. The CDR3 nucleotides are TGTGCCATCAAATCCCCAGGGAGGGACACTGAAGCTTTCTTT. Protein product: CAIKSPGRDTEAFF.